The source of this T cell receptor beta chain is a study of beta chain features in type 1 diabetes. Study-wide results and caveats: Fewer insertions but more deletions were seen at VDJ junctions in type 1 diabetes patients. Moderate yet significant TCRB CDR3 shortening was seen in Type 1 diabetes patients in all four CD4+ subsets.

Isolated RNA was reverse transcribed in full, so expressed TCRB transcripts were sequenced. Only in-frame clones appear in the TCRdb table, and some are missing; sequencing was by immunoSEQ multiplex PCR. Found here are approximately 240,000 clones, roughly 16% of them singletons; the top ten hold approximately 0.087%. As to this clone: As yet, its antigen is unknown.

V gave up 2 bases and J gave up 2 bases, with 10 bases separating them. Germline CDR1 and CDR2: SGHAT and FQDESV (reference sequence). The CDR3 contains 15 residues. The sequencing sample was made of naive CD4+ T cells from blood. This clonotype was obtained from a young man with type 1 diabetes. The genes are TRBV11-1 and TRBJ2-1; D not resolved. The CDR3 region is CASSLNNGAYNEQFF. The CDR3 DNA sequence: TGTGCCAGCAGCTTAAATAACGGAGCCTACAATGAGCAGTTCTTC.